These 10 T cell receptor beta chains share one sample of origin, sequenced in a study of T cells expressing NK-cell markers. TCRdb re-called the 5' RACE reads, yielding one record per CDR3 amino acid sequence without DNA. The sample has some 150,000 distinct CDR3 sequences; the top ten hold over 35%. The sequencing input was blood T cells: a sorted CD56 or NKG2C T cell subset, CD4+ or CD8+ T cells, or bulk PBMC T cells (not recorded which). The receptors were gathered from a woman in her 50s in good health.

The chain carries TRBV14 and TRBJ2-3; TCRdb gives TRBD2 as the D gene, but with no DNA this cannot be confirmed. The CDR3 totals 13 residues. Looked up from germline, CDR1 is SGHDN and CDR2 is FVKESK. CDR3 sequence: CASSMAGFGTQYF.

The gene calls are TRBV9 and TRBJ2-1. CDR3 length: 14 residues. Germline lookup yields CDR1 SGDLS and CDR2 YYNGEE. CDR3 residues: CASSVDYSYNEQFF.

V usage is TRBV10-3 and J usage is TRBJ1-1; TCRdb indicates TRBD1, and absent DNA this call remains unverified. The CDR3 totals 15 residues. Germline assignment: CDR1 ENHRY and CDR2 SYGVKD. The CDR3: CAISRDRDGYTEAFF.

The chain joins TRBV29-1 to TRBJ2-1; lacking DNA, the TRBD1 call made by TCRdb goes unchecked. Germline assignment: CDR1 SQVTM and CDR2 ANQGSEA. CDR3 length equals 20 residues. The CDR3 protein is CSVQSRYGTGESLMDNEQFF.

The CDR3 sequence is CAINEPTRRPSGLVRTSTDTQYF. This chain joins TRBV10-3 and TRBJ2-3; the TRBD2 assignment by TCRdb is unverifiable without DNA. The CDR3 is 23 amino acids. Germline V gene sequence: CDR1 ENHRY, CDR2 SYGVKD.

The chain combines TRBV13 with TRBJ2-7; TCRdb selects TRBD1, and the lack of DNA leaves this call unchecked. The CDR3 runs to 13 residues. Germline V gene lookup returns CDR1 PRHDT and CDR2 FYEKMQ (reference sequence). This CDR3 reads CASSRDSLDEQYF.

The rearrangement links TRBV7-6 to TRBJ1-2. Germline-derived CDR1 and CDR2 are SGHVS and FNYEAQ. The CDR3 contains 12 residues. CDR3 residues: CASSSRGSGYTF. The variable domain in full, completed from reference TRBV7-6 and TRBJ1-2, reads GAGVSQSPRYKVTKRGQDVALRCDPISGHVSLYWYRQALGQGPEFLTYFNYEAQQDKSGLPNDRFSAERPEGSISTLTIQRTEQRDSAMYRCASSSRGSGYTFGSGTRLTVV.

J is TRBJ1-1 and V is TRBV4-2. The V gene's germline CDR1 is LGHNA and CDR2 YNFKEQ. This CDR3 has 15 amino acids. The CDR3 here is CASSQDLSGWTEAFF.

The rearrangement joins TRBV12-3 or TRBV12-4 to TRBJ1-3. The length of the CDR3 is 14 residues. The CDR3 is CASSLLEGGNTIYF.

The chain couples TRBV20-1 to TRBJ2-1; there is no DNA to check the TCRdb D call of TRBD2. The length of the CDR3 is 15 residues. Per germline, CDR1 DFQATT and CDR2 SNEGSKA (reference sequence). CDR3 residues: CSAKILGLDGNEQFF.